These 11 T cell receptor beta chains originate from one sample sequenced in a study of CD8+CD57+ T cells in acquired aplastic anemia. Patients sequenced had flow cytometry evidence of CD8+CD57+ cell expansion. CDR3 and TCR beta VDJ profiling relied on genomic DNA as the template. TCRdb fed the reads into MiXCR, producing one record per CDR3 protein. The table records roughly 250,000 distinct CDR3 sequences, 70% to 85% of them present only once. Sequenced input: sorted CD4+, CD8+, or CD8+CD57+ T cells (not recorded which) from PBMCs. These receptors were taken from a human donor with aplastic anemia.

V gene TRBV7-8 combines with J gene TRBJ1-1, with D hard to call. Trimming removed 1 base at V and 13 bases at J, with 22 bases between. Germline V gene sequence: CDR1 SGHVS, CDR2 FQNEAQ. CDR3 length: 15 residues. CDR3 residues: CASSLDGGANTQYFF. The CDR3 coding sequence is TGTGCCAGCAGCTTAGATGGAGGAGCCAATACGCAGTATTTCTTT.

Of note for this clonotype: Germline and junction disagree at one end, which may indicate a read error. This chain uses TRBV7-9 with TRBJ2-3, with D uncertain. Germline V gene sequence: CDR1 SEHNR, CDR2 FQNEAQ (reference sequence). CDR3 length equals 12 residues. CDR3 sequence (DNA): TGTGCCAGCAGCGTAGGGTCAGATACGGAGAAATTT. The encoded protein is CASSVGSDTEKF.

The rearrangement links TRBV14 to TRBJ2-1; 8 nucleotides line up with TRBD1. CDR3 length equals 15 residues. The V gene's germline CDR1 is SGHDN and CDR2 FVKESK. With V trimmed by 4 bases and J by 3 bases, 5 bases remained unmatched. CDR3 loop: CASSPRTGNYNEQFF. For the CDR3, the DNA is TGTGCCAGCAGCCCACGGACAGGGAACTACAATGAGCAGTTCTTC.

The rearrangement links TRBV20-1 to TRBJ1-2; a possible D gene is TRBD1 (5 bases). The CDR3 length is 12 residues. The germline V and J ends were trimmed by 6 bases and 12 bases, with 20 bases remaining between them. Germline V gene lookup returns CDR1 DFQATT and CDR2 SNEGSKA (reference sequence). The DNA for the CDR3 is TGCAGTGCCAGTAGTTGGGGACGCAAGAACACCTTC. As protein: CSASSWGRKNTF.

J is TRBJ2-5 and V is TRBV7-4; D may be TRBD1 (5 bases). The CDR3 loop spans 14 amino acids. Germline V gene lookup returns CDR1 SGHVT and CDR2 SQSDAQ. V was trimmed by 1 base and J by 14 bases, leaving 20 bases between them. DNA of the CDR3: TGTGCCAGCAGCTTAGGAGACAGCAAAGAGAATGACTACTTC. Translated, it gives CASSLGDSKENDYF.

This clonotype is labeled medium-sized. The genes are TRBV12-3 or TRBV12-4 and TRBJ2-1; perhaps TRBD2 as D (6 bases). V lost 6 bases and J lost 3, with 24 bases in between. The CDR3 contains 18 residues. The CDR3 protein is CASSFTDPRDSRYNEQFF. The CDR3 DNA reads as TGTGCCAGCAGCTTTACCGACCCCCGGGACTCCCGCTACAATGAGCAGTTCTTC.

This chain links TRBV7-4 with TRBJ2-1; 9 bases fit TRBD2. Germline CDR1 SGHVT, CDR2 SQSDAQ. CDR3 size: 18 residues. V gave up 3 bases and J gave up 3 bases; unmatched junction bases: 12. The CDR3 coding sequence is TGTGCCAGCAGCTTTAAAAGAAGCGGGGGGTGCGACTACAATGAGCAGTTCTTC. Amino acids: CASSFKRSGGCDYNEQFF.

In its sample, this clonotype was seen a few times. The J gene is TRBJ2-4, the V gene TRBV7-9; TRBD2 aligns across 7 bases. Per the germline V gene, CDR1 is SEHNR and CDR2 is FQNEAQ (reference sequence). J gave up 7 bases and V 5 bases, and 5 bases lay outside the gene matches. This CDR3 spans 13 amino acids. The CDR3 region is CASSGAAGNIQYF. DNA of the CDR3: TGTGCCAGCAGCGGCGCAGCGGGGAACATTCAGTACTTC.

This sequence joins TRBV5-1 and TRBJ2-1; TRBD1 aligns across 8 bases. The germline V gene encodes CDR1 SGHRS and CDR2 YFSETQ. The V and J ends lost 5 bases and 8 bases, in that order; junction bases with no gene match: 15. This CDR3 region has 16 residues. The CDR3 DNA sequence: TGCGCCAGCAGTCTGGGTGGAGTGGACAGGGAAGATGAGCAGTTCTTC. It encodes CASSLGGVDREDEQFF.

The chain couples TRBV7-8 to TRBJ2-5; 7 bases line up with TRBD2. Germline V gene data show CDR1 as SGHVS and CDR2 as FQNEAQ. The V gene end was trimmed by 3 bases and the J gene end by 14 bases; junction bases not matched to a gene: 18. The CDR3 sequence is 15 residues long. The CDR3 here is CASSLGRDGRVYRYF. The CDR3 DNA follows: TGTGCCAGCAGCTTGGGGAGGGACGGGCGAGTATATCGCTACTTC.

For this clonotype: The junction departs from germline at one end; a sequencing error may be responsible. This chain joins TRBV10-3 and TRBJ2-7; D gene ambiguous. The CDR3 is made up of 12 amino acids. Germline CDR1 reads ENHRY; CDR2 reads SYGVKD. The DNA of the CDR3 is TGTGCCAACAGTCAGACAACTTACGAGCAGTACTTC. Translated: CANSQTTYEQYF.